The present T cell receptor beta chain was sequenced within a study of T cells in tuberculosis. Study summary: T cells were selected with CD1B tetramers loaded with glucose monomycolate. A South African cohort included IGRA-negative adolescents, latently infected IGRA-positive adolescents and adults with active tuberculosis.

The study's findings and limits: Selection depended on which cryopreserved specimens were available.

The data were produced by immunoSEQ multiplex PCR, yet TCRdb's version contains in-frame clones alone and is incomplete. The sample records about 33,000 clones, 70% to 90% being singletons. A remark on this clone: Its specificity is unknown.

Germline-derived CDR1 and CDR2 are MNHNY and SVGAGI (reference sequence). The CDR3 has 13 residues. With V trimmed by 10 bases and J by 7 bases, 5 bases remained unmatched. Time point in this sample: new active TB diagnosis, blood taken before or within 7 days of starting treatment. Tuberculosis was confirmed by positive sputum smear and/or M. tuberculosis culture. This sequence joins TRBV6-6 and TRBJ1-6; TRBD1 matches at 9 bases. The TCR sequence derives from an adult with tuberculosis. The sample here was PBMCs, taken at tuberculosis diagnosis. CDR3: CATGTGRNSPLHF. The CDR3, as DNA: TGTGCCACTGGGACAGGGAGGAATTCACCCCTCCACTTT.